This entry is about one T cell receptor (beta chain). The antigen this receptor binds is unknown. It has no much larger one-base neighbor in the sample; base qualities were not kept. The data were taken from a study of blood T cells in healthy people across ages (dated by TCRdb to between 2014 and 2016). Study-level background: In model experiments, roughly one uniquely barcoded TCR beta cDNA molecule per two T cells was captured by template switching. Age-related changes in TCR beta repertoire diversity were measured in the study by deep sequencing normalized with unique cDNA molecular identifiers. The donors were divided into four age groups: young (average around 16 years), middle-aged (about 39), aged (roughly 60) and long-lived (nearly 85). Donors of different ages were randomly distributed across sequencing lanes to avoid experimental bias. Two additional independent replicas of 1 million unique cDNA reads from the same blood draw were analyzed for two donors (one aged 18 to 30 and one aged 80 or older).

Library preparation used 5' RACE. TCRdb records Illumina HiSeq 2500 as the sequencer. The second PCR ran for about 7 to 11 cycles and used a J-beta primer mix along with a sample-barcoded 5' primer. Each TCR beta cDNA molecule received a unique molecular identifier from a template-switch 5' adaptor carrying 12 random nucleotides. Each sample yielded at least 3 million CDR3-containing paired-end reads. All of the RNA was converted into first-strand cDNA using the Mint cDNA synthesis kit, with a TRBC-specific oligonucleotide serving as the primer. All cDNA was treated with uracil-DNA glycosylase and then went through a first 18-cycle PCR with the universal primers M1SS and BC2_uni_R. In the paper's pipeline: For normalization, 1 million high-quality reads were randomly selected from each sample, with every read carrying a distinct molecular identifier. Instead of being binned into consensus sequences, reads with shared molecular identifiers were discarded. CDR3 identification, clonotype clustering and error correction used MiTCR with a Q25 quality threshold and the strictest error-elimination algorithm. Lower-bound total TCR beta diversity was estimated with a nonparametric unseen species model using Euler transformation. Using fastp trimming at Q25 and MiXCR clonotype assembly, TCRdb reanalyzed the public sequencing data and kept in-frame beta chains. Rows with one shared CDR3 protein collapse into an entry with the most common genes and DNA. TCRdb, not the original authors, processed these V and J calls. The sample profile shows approximately 850,000 distinct CDR3 sequences; 58% of them were found once. The top ten clonotypes cover about 20% of the sample.

CDR1 and CDR2 were assigned from the germline V gene as MNHNS and SASEGT. V is pared back by 6 bases and J by 3 bases, with 11 bases lying between the germline termini. The CDR3 has 13 amino acids, counting the end cysteine and phenylalanine. Left in the record is the CDR3 DNA by itself, 39 bases read in frame from the first base. Summary of the overall study and its limitations: Compared with the aged group, more naive CD4+ T cells, fewer expanded clones and increased TCR diversity were shown by the long-lived group, suggesting age selection. Observed TCR beta diversity per million T cells fell roughly linearly with age, and a significant reduction was already apparent by age approximately 41. Conclusive comparison of naive and antigen-experienced compartments was prevented by the profiling of bulk unsorted PBMCs. Because donor CMV infection status was unknown, age-related changes in expanded clonotypes were potentially confounded. Estimates of total diversity based on one million sequenced T cells were regarded as lower bounds and as underestimates. There was a strong correlation between observed TCR beta diversity and the percentage of naive T cells measured by flow cytometry.

The approximately 41 donors, aged about 6 to 100 years, were systemically healthy Caucasian individuals from Russia. Each donor gave 8.5 to 10 milliliters of peripheral blood, collected into EDTA-treated Vacutainer tubes. PBMCs were isolated by Ficoll-Paque density-gradient centrifugation, with at least 7 million obtained per sample. Trizol reagent was used to extract total RNA from the PBMCs, yielding at least 5 micrograms per sample. The percentages of naive CD45RAhigh/CD27high T cells were determined by flow cytometry on a PBMC aliquot from every donor. The chain employs TRBV6-1 and TRBJ1-2; the D segment could be TRBD1, given 5 matching bases. The sample comprised blood. The sequence was obtained from a man between 25 and 39 years old in good health. This receptor carries the CDR3 CASRAQGDYGYTF. The DNA sequence reads TGTGCCAGCAGAGCCCAGGGAGACTATGGCTACACCTTC.